Presented here are 27 T cell receptor beta chains from one specimen sequenced in a study of blood T cells in healthy people across ages. For the second PCR, which ran for about 6 to 11 cycles, a sample-barcoded 5' primer and a J-beta primer mix were used. Using its own MiXCR run on the 5' RACE reads, TCRdb lists one record per CDR3 protein. The table shows 1.8 million or so distinct CDR3 sequences, with roughly two fifths occurring only once. The sequencing input was blood. The receptors were gathered from a human donor in good health.

The chain recombines TRBV5-1 with TRBJ1-1; unclear D gene. The V gene lost 3 bases and the J gene lost 1 base, with 16 bases spanning the gap. Germline CDR1 is SGHRS and CDR2 is YFSETQ. The CDR3 loop spans 16 amino acids. The CDR3 DNA reads TGCGCCAGCAGCTCCGCGAGTAGAGTAGGGAACACTGAAGCTTTCTTT. Protein sequence: CASSSASRVGNTEAFF.

About this clonotype itself: Given a much more abundant clone one base away, this may be a read error. The CDR3 sequence is CAGSWTGLYGYTF. CDR3 in DNA: TGTGCCGGCAGTTGGACAGGCCTCTATGGCTACACCTTC. The chain couples TRBV12-3 or TRBV12-4 to TRBJ1-2, with 7 bases identical to TRBD1. The CDR3 length is 13 residues.

The J gene is TRBJ1-2, the V gene TRBV11-2; D uncertain. V lost 1 base, J lost 8 bases, and 14 bases lay in between. This CDR3 is 14 amino acids long. CDR1 and CDR2 (germline): SGHAT, FQNNGV. The CDR3 DNA is TGTGCCAGCAGCTTAGGCAGTAAACGCGGGGGCTACACCTTC. Protein sequence: CASSLGSKRGGYTF.

The sample holds a few counts of this clonotype. The chain is built from TRBV12-3 or TRBV12-4 and TRBJ2-5; TRBD1 aligns across 7 bases. V shed 1 base, J shed 4 bases, and the junction held 9 bases outside the gene matches. CDR3 length equals 16 residues. CDR3 in DNA: TGTGCCAGCAGTTTAGGGGGACAGCCTCACGGAGAGACCCAGTACTTC. Its protein is CASSLGGQPHGETQYF.

The V gene is TRBV20-1, the J gene TRBJ2-5; D possibly corresponds to TRBD2 (6 bases). Germline V CDR1 and CDR2: DFQATT, SNEGSKA (reference sequence). Trimming removed 6 bases from V and 5 bases from J, with 19 bases in between. The CDR3 extends over 14 amino acids. In DNA form, the CDR3 reads TGCAGTGCAGCGGGCGACGGGCTTCGTGAGACCCAGTACTTC. Residues: CSAAGDGLRETQYF.

Many counts were recorded for this clonotype. V usage is TRBV29-1 and J usage is TRBJ1-1; 7 bases line up with TRBD1. This CDR3 has 13 residues. Germline lookup yields CDR1 SQVTM and CDR2 ANQGSEA. V was clipped by 6 bases and J by 0 bases; unmatched bases: 4. This CDR3 is CSVEGQLNTEAFF. CDR3 nucleotide sequence: TGCAGCGTCGAGGGACAGTTGAACACTGAAGCTTTCTTT.

In its sample, this clonotype was seen a few times. The chain employs TRBV4-1 and TRBJ2-7, with 7 bases aligning to TRBD2. The CDR3 consists of 14 residues. The junction had 10 bases not matched to a gene; V was cut back by 0 bases and J by 11 bases. Germline V gene data show CDR1 as MGHRA and CDR2 as YSYEKL. The CDR3 coding sequence is TGCGCCAGCAGCCAAGATAGCGCGGGGGTTGTGAAGTACTTC. Translated, it gives CASSQDSAGVVKYF.

With respect to this clonotype: No conserved phenylalanine or tryptophan ends this CDR3, so it is likely a read error. The chain has TRBV9 and TRBJ2-3; D uncertain. Germline CDR1 reads SGDLS; CDR2 reads YYNGEE. This CDR3 is built from 12 residues. V was trimmed by 4 bases and J by 6 bases, leaving 9 bases between them. The CDR3 loop reads CASSRRSDTQYV. The CDR3 DNA is TGTGCCAGCAGCCGGAGATCTGATACGCAGTATGTT.

The chain couples TRBV7-3 to TRBJ2-5; D perhaps matches TRBD1 (7 bases). V lost 2 bases and J lost 7, with 17 bases in between. The CDR3 totals 15 residues. CDR1 and CDR2 from the germline V gene are SGHTA and FQGTGA. The CDR3 sequence is CASSLFAGSGGTQYF. CDR3 nucleotides: TGTGCCAGCAGCTTATTCGCGGGGTCAGGGGGGACCCAGTACTTC.

This clonotype has a handful of counts. The genes are TRBV12-3 or TRBV12-4 and TRBJ2-2; D is uncertain. The CDR3 length is 13 residues. V was shortened by 1 base and J by 6 bases, with 6 bases between the two germline ends. As DNA, the CDR3 is TGTGCCAGCAGTTTAGTTAACCCCGGGGAGCTGTTTTTT. Residues: CASSLVNPGELFF.

This chain uses TRBV20-1 with TRBJ1-4, with D possibly being TRBD1 (5 bases). V was shortened by 0 bases and J by 6 bases, with 14 bases between the two germline ends. CDR3 size: 15 residues. CDR1 and CDR2 (germline): DFQATT, SNEGSKA (reference sequence). The CDR3 region is CSARDTTDTDEKLFF. The CDR3 DNA sequence: TGCAGTGCTAGAGATACGACAGATACAGATGAAAAACTGTTTTTT.

This clonotype was observed a handful of times. V gene TRBV27 combines with J gene TRBJ2-3; maybe TRBD1 (6 bases). Germline V lookup: CDR1 MNHEY, CDR2 SMNVEV (reference sequence). This CDR3 is 16 amino acids long. V lost 7 bases and J lost 1, with 18 bases in between. The CDR3 spells CASTQQGVLGTDTQYF. CDR3 DNA sequence: TGTGCCAGCACCCAACAGGGAGTATTGGGCACAGATACGCAGTATTTT.

The rearrangement joins TRBV29-1 to TRBJ1-2; D not certain. Germline loops: CDR1 SQVTM, CDR2 ANQGSEA. Trimming removed 4 bases from V and 6 bases from J, with 9 bases in between. CDR3 size: 11 residues. CDR3 loop: CSVGLGHGYTF. The CDR3 DNA reads as TGCAGCGTTGGTCTAGGACATGGCTACACCTTC.

This clonotype turned up a few times. The chain joins TRBV7-4 to TRBJ1-5, with TRBD1 matching over 7 bases. V lost 5 bases, J lost 3 bases, and 4 bases stayed unmatched. CDR3 length: 14 amino acids. CDR1 and CDR2 (germline): SGHVT, SQSDAQ. The CDR3 protein is CASSPTGINQPQHF. As DNA, the CDR3 is TGTGCCAGCAGCCCGACAGGGATCAATCAGCCCCAGCATTTT.

The chain uses TRBV5-1 and TRBJ2-4, with 7 bases matching TRBD1. The last part of the DNA fits TRBJ2-7 better; the J call may be wrong. The CDR3 consists of 15 residues. Germline CDR1 reads SGHRS; CDR2 reads YFSETQ. The chain's CDR3 is CASSPTRQGSYEQYF. The CDR3 nucleotides read TGCGCCAGCAGTCCGACGAGACAGGGATCCTACGAGCAGTACTTC.

The chain combines TRBV11-2 with TRBJ2-4, with 7 bases identical to TRBD2. Trimming cost V 1 base and J 6 bases; bases outside gene matches: 3. The germline gives CDR1 SGHAT, CDR2 FQNNGV. This CDR3 is built from 14 residues. The CDR3 bases are TGTGCCAGCAGCTTAGGGTCTAGCGGAAACATTCAGTACTTC. This translates into CASSLGSSGNIQYF.

The rearrangement joins TRBV2 to TRBJ2-1; 7 bases agree with TRBD2. This CDR3 has 15 residues. Per the germline V gene, CDR1 is SNHLY and CDR2 is FYNNEI. V was pared by 7 bases and J by 4 bases, with 10 bases of the junction left unmatched. The CDR3 loop is CASTTRAAGYNEQFF. Written as DNA, the CDR3 is TGTGCCAGCACCACCAGGGCAGCGGGGTACAATGAGCAGTTCTTC.

This clonotype was detected only a few times. V is TRBV5-6 and J is TRBJ2-6; the D is unclear. Per the germline V gene, CDR1 is SGHDT and CDR2 is YYEEEE. The CDR3 length is 16 residues. V was pared by 0 bases and J by 6 bases, with 13 bases between. The CDR3 DNA is TGTGCCAGCAGCTTGGTTTTTCGAGGCTCGGCCAACGTCCTGACTTTC. As protein: CASSLVFRGSANVLTF. Supplemented by reference TRBV5-6 and TRBJ2-6, the full variable domain reads DAGVTQSPTHLIKTRGQQVTLRCSPKSGHDTVSWYQQALGQGPQFIFQYYEEEERQRGNFPDRFSGHQFPNYSSELNVNALLLGDSALYLCASSLVFRGSANVLTFGAGSRLTVL.

This clonotype was picked up many times. J is TRBJ2-7 and V is TRBV20-1, with D hard to call. V gave up 0 bases and J gave up 3 bases, with 6 bases separating them. The V gene's germline CDR1 is DFQATT and CDR2 SNEGSKA (reference sequence). The CDR3 runs to 12 residues. In DNA form, the CDR3 reads TGCAGTGCTAGAGATGGCGGCTACGAGCAGTACTTC. Amino acids: CSARDGGYEQYF.

V and J are TRBV7-2 and TRBJ2-5; 10 positions match TRBD2. With V trimmed by 3 bases and J by 7 bases, 8 bases remained unmatched. Germline CDR1 and CDR2: SGHTA and FQGNSA. The CDR3 runs 15 residues. The CDR3 loop is CASSLTSGLEGTQYF. CDR3 in DNA: TGTGCCAGCAGCTTGACTAGCGGGCTCGAAGGGACCCAGTACTTC.

The chain joins TRBV24-1 to TRBJ1-5; D is ambiguous. The CDR3 length is 14 residues. V shed 3 bases and J shed 4 bases, with 9 bases lying between them. Germline V lookup: CDR1 KGHDR, CDR2 SFDVKD. Written as DNA, the CDR3 is TGTGCCACCAGTGATGGTCATTCTAATCAGCCCCAGCATTTT. Translating it yields CATSDGHSNQPQHF.

This chain joins TRBV5-1 and TRBJ1-2; 7 positions agree with TRBD1. The trim removed 0 bases at V and 3 bases at J, leaving 5 bases unmatched. The CDR3 has 15 amino acids. Germline values: CDR1 SGHRS, CDR2 YFSETQ. Here the CDR3 reads CASSLEGGADYGYTF. CDR3 coding DNA: TGCGCCAGCAGCTTGGAAGGGGGCGCAGACTATGGCTACACCTTC.

Written as DNA, the CDR3 is TGTGCCAGCAGTTTCCAACTTGCGACCCAGTACTTC. Amino acids: CASSFQLATQYF. The genes are TRBV6-2 or TRBV6-3 and TRBJ2-5; D gene uncertain. Germline V gene lookup returns CDR1 MNHEY and CDR2 SVGEGT. This CDR3 spans 12 amino acids. Trimming took 4 bases from V and 7 from J, leaving 10 bases between them.

A few counts support this clonotype. This chain links TRBV7-2 with TRBJ1-2; TRBD1 is a possible D gene (6 bases). CDR3 length: 15 amino acids. Trimming took off 5 bases at V and 5 bases at J, with 18 bases between the two ends. Per the germline V gene, CDR1 is SGHTA and CDR2 is FQGNSA. CDR3 bases: TGTGCCAGCAGCACAGAAGGGGGGGCCTTTTATGGCTACACCTTC. This encodes CASSTEGGAFYGYTF.

The rearrangement links TRBV6-1 to TRBJ1-2, with D tentatively TRBD1 (6 bases). This CDR3 has 13 amino acids. Germline V lookup: CDR1 MNHNS, CDR2 SASEGT. V dropped 7 bases and J dropped 5 bases, with 14 bases sitting between them. CDR3 protein: CASTRGGLYGYTF. For the CDR3, the DNA is TGTGCCAGCACCAGGGGAGGGCTTTATGGCTACACCTTC.

The sample holds a few counts of this clonotype. This chain uses TRBV3-1 with TRBJ1-2; TRBD1 matches 7 bases. This CDR3 comprises 15 residues. Germline-derived CDR1 and CDR2 are LGHDT and YNNKEL (reference sequence). The ends lost 3 bases at V and 5 bases at J; junction bases unmatched: 9. CDR3 sequence reads: CASSQTDRTGYGYTF. In nucleotides, the CDR3 is TGTGCCAGCAGCCAGACGGACAGGACAGGATATGGCTACACCTTC.

The CDR3 region is CAISGGDFDGYTF. CDR3 sequence (DNA): TGTGCCATCAGTGGCGGGGATTTCGATGGCTACACCTTC. The chain links TRBV10-3 to TRBJ1-2; D is unclear. V lost 4 bases and J 6 bases, leaving 12 bases between the germline ends. This CDR3 comprises 13 residues. From germline, CDR1 is ENHRY and CDR2 SYGVKD.